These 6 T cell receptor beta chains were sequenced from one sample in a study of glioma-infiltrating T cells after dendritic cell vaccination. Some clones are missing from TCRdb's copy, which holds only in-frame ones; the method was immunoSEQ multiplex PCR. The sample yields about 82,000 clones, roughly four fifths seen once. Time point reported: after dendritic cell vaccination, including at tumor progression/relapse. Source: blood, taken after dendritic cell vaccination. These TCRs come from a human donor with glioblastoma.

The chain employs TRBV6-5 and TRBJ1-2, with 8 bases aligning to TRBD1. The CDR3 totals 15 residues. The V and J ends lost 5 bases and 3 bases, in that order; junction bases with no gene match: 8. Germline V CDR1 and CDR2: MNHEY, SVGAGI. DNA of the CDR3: TGTGCCAGCAGTCCACAGGGGGATGGGGACTATGGCTACACCTTC. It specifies CASSPQGDGDYGYTF.

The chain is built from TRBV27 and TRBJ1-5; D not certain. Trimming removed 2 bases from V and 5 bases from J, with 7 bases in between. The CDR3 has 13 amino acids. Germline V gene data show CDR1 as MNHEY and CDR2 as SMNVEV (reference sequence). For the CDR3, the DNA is TGTGCCAGCAGTTTAAGAGGATATCAGCCCCAGCATTTT. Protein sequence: CASSLRGYQPQHF.

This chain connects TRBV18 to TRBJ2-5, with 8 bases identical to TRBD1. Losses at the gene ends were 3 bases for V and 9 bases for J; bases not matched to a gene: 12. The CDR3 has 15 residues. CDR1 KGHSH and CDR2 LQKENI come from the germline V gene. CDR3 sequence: CASSPQGAFGDAQYF. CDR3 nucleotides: TGTGCCAGCTCACCGCAGGGGGCCTTCGGTGATGCCCAGTACTTC.

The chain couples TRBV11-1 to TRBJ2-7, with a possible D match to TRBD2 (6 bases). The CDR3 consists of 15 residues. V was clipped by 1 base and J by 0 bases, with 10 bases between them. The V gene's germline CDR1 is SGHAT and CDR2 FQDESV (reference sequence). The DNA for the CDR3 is TGTGCCAGCAGCTTAGAGAACGGGGGCTCCTACGAGCAGTACTTC. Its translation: CASSLENGGSYEQYF. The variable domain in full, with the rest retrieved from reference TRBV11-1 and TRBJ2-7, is EAEVAQSPRYKITEKSQAVAFWCDPISGHATLYWYRQILGQGPELLVQFQDESVVDDSQLPKDRFSAERLKGVDSTLKIQPAELGDSAMYLCASSLENGGSYEQYFGPGTRLTVT.

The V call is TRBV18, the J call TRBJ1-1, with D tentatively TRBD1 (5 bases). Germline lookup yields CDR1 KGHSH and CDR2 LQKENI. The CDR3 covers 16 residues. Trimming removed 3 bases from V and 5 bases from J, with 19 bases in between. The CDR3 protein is CASSPVAGGVGTEAFF. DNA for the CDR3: TGTGCCAGCTCACCGGTGGCAGGAGGGGTGGGAACTGAAGCTTTCTTT. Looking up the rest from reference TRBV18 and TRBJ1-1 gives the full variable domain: NAGVMQNPRHLVRRRGQEARLRCSPMKGHSHVYWYRQLPEEGLKFMVYLQKENIIDESGMPKERFSAEFPKEGPSILRIQQVVRGDSAAYFCASSPVAGGVGTEAFFGQGTRLTVV.

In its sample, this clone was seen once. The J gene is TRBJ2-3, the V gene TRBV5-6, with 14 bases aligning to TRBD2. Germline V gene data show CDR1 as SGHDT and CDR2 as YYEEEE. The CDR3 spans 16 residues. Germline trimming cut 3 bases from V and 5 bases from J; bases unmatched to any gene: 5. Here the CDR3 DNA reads TGTGCCAGCAGCTATTTGACTAGCGGGGGGGGAGATACGCAGTATTTT. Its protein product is CASSYLTSGGGDTQYF.